One sample yielded the 30 T cell receptor beta chains listed below, sequenced in a study of OX40 agonist ivuxolimab in advanced cancers. TCRdb's copy holds only in-frame clones and misses some; the assay was immunoSEQ multiplex PCR. The table lists roughly 43,000 clones, around 90% of them singletons. The sample consisted of CD4+ or CD8+ T cells sorted from blood, taken in a trial of the OX40 agonist ivuxolimab. The receptor set was obtained from an adult with an advanced solid tumor such as melanoma, head and neck, liver or kidney cancer.

The V call is TRBV20-1, the J call TRBJ1-4; D remains ambiguous. This CDR3 is 11 amino acids long. Trimming took 4 bases from V and 6 from J, leaving 6 bases between them. The germline gives CDR1 DFQATT, CDR2 SNEGSKA (reference sequence). CDR3: CSAMQDEKLFF. The CDR3 DNA follows: TGCAGTGCTATGCAGGATGAAAAACTGTTTTTT.

The rearrangement joins TRBV7-2 to TRBJ1-6; 7 bases agree with TRBD1. V trimming: 4 bases; J trimming: 9 bases; junction bases outside the gene matches: 12. Germline V gives CDR1 SGHTA, CDR2 FQGNSA. The CDR3 has 16 residues. In DNA form, the CDR3 reads TGTGCCAGCAGCTCTGAGGGGGCAAGGCTAGGTTCACCCCTCCACTTT. Translating gives CASSSEGARLGSPLHF.

This clone is a singleton in its sample. The chain has TRBV7-2 and TRBJ1-5; D uncertain. Trimming removed 8 bases at V and 7 bases at J, with 15 bases between. The CDR3 covers 13 residues. Germline V lookup: CDR1 SGHTA, CDR2 FQGNSA. The CDR3 coding sequence is TGTGCCAGCGCAGCGGGCGGGAGCCAGCCCCAGCATTTT. Residues: CASAAGGSQPQHF.

V and J are TRBV5-6 and TRBJ2-7, with TRBD1 identical over 10 bases. The junction had 3 bases not matched to a gene; V was cut back by 4 bases and J by 2 bases. Germline V gene sequence: CDR1 SGHDT, CDR2 YYEEEE. This CDR3 comprises 14 residues. The CDR3 nucleotides are TGTGCCAGCAGCACCGGACAGGGGGCCTACGAGCAGTACTTC. Translating gives CASSTGQGAYEQYF.

V gene TRBV19 combines with J gene TRBJ2-5; a weak D match, TRBD1 (5 bases). CDR1 and CDR2 (germline): LNHDA, SQIVND (reference sequence). Trimming cost V 9 bases and J 1 base, with 12 bases left between them. This CDR3 has 13 amino acids. CDR3 DNA: TGTGCCAGCATGGGGCCCCTCCAAGAGACCCAGTACTTC. It translates to CASMGPLQETQYF.

As for this clone: Other DNA sequences from this sample encode an identical CDR3 as well. V gene TRBV7-2 combines with J gene TRBJ2-7; 10 positions agree with TRBD1. Losses at the gene ends were 5 bases for V and 2 bases for J; bases not matched to a gene: 3. This CDR3 has 14 residues. The germline V gene has CDR1 SGHTA and CDR2 FQGNSA. CDR3 region: CASSPGTGAYEQYF. CDR3 nucleotide sequence: TGTGCCAGCAGCCCCGGGACAGGGGCCTACGAGCAGTACTTC.

The rearrangement joins TRBV5-1 to TRBJ1-3; D perhaps matches TRBD1 (5 bases). Trimming took 0 bases from V and 4 from J, leaving 11 bases between them. This CDR3 is built from 15 residues. From germline, CDR1 is SGHRS and CDR2 YFSETQ. The CDR3 nucleotides read TGCGCCAGCAGCTTGGTACCAGGGTCGGGAAACACCATATATTTT. Its protein product is CASSLVPGSGNTIYF.

This clone was seen more than once but under ten times. The V and J genes are TRBV5-4 and TRBJ2-3; TRBD2 agrees at 13 bases. The CDR3 length is 16 residues. Germline V gives CDR1 SGHNT, CDR2 YYREEE (reference sequence). The ends lost 4 bases at V and 0 bases at J; junction bases unmatched: 2. CDR3 bases: TGTGCCAGCAGCCGGGGACTAGCGGGGAGCACAGATACGCAGTATTTT. This sequence encodes CASSRGLAGSTDTQYF. Filled out from reference TRBV5-4 and TRBJ2-3, the complete variable domain reads ETGVTQSPTHLIKTRGQQVTLRCSSQSGHNTVSWYQQALGQGPQFIFQYYREEENGRGNFPPRFSGLQFPNYSSELNVNALELDDSALYLCASSRGLAGSTDTQYFGPGTRLTVL.

V gene TRBV18 combines with J gene TRBJ2-7; 10 positions match TRBD1. Germline V lookup: CDR1 KGHSH, CDR2 LQKENI. The V segment lost 4 bases and the J segment 8 bases; nucleotides outside the gene matches: 11. The CDR3 loop spans 15 amino acids. The CDR3 sequence: CASSLGTGETIKQYF. The CDR3, as DNA: TGTGCCAGCTCACTTGGGACAGGGGAGACTATAAAGCAGTACTTC.

Points on this clone: Mismatch with germline at one junction end may stem from a read error. The genes are TRBV25-1 and TRBJ2-7; 7 nucleotides align to TRBD1. CDR1 MGHDK and CDR2 SYGVNS come from the germline V gene. This CDR3 is 12 amino acids long. This CDR3 reads CASSGGSGQRDF. The DNA of the CDR3 is TGTGCCAGCAGTGGAGGGTCGGGACAGAGAGACTTC.

This chain connects TRBV19 to TRBJ2-2; TRBD1 agrees at 9 bases. The CDR3 covers 14 residues. Germline CDR1 is LNHDA and CDR2 is SQIVND (reference sequence). The J segment lost 6 bases and the V segment lost 7 bases, leaving 6 bases of the junction unmatched. The CDR3 DNA reads TGTGCCAGTACGAGACAGGGGGTGTCCGGGGAGCTGTTTTTT. Translation: CASTRQGVSGELFF.

The chain links TRBV4-1 to TRBJ1-1; D gene unclear. The germline V gene has CDR1 MGHRA and CDR2 YSYEKL. V shed 4 bases and J shed 6 bases, with 12 bases lying between them. This CDR3 spans 13 amino acids. The CDR3 is CASSRLIVAEAFF. In DNA form, the CDR3 reads TGCGCCAGCAGCCGCCTCATAGTGGCTGAAGCTTTCTTT.

The gene calls are TRBV29-1 and TRBJ1-2, with D perhaps TRBD1 (5 bases). The CDR3 is made up of 14 amino acids. Looked up from germline, CDR1 is SQVTM and CDR2 is ANQGSEA. V lost 5 bases and J 0 bases, leaving 13 bases between the germline ends. The CDR3 DNA reads as TGCAGCGTTCCCCCTACGACAGCTAACTATGGCTACACCTTC. Translating gives CSVPPTTANYGYTF. Full variable domain (outside the CDR3, taken from reference TRBV29-1 and TRBJ1-2): SAVISQKPSRDICQRGTSLTIQCQVDSQVTMMFWYRQQPGQSLTLIATANQGSEATYESGFVIDKFPISRPNLTFSTLTVSNMSPEDSSIYLCSVPPTTANYGYTFGSGTRLTVV.

The rearrangement links TRBV2 to TRBJ2-7; TRBD2 aligns across 10 bases. This CDR3 spans 17 amino acids. The germline V gene has CDR1 SNHLY and CDR2 FYNNEI. The junction had 20 bases not matched to a gene; V was cut back by 8 bases and J by 7 bases. CDR3 coding DNA: TGTGCCAGCTTCGAGCGGGGGGGCTACGCCTACGTGGGAGAGCAGTACTTC. Its translation is CASFERGGYAYVGEQYF.

The V gene is TRBV4-2, the J gene TRBJ1-6; perhaps TRBD1 as D (6 bases). Germline CDR1 reads LGHNA; CDR2 reads YNFKEQ. V was clipped by 5 bases and J by 5 bases, with 16 bases between them. CDR3 size: 16 residues. The CDR3 bases are TGTGCCAGCAGCGCCACCGGGACATCCAATAATTCACCCCTCCACTTT. This codes for CASSATGTSNNSPLHF.

The chain uses TRBV27 and TRBJ1-1, with D possibly matching TRBD1 (5 bases). This CDR3 has 15 amino acids. CDR1 and CDR2 from the germline V gene are MNHEY and SMNVEV (reference sequence). V lost 1 base, J lost 1 base, and 10 bases lay in between. DNA of the CDR3: TGTGCCAGCAGTTTATTGGGGGTATCGAACACTGAAGCTTTCTTT. This translates into CASSLLGVSNTEAFF.

V and J are TRBV5-1 and TRBJ2-7, with D perhaps matching TRBD1 or TRBD2 (5 bases each). The V end lost 3 bases, the J end lost 2 bases, and 18 bases lay between the germline ends. The germline V gene has CDR1 SGHRS and CDR2 YFSETQ. The CDR3 sequence is 16 residues long. Here the CDR3 reads CASSWSGTSATYEQYF. The CDR3 DNA is TGCGCCAGCAGCTGGTCCGGGACCTCGGCAACCTACGAGCAGTACTTC.

The chain carries TRBV23-1 and TRBJ1-1; possibly TRBD1 for D (6 bases). TRBV23-1 is an ORF, and what it does is uncertain. Trimming left V 10 bases short and J 1 base short, with 19 bases between. CDR3 length: 15 residues. The CDR3 region has the DNA TGCGCCACCCAATGGAACAGGGTGGGGAACACTGAAGCTTTCTTT. Residues: CATQWNRVGNTEAFF.

The gene calls are TRBV6-4 and TRBJ2-1; D perhaps matches TRBD1 (6 bases). Trimming stripped 5 bases from V and 9 bases from J, with 17 bases between. The length of the CDR3 is 14 residues. Germline V gives CDR1 MRHNA, CDR2 SNTAGT. CDR3 residues: CASSHKTVQGEQFF. The CDR3 nucleotides are TGTGCCAGCAGTCATAAGACAGTACAGGGTGAGCAGTTCTTC.

The chain recombines TRBV21-1 with TRBJ2-5; TRBD2 reflects the table's D call only, with no check against the DNA. TRBV21-1 is labeled a pseudogene. The CDR3 length is 14 residues. CDR3 DNA sequence: TGTGCCAGCAGGTTACTAGCGGGGGAAGAGACCCAGTACTTC. Its protein product is CASRLLAGEETQYF.

The V gene is TRBV30, the J gene TRBJ1-5; D is unresolved. This CDR3 comprises 14 residues. Trimming stripped 0 bases from V and 0 bases from J, with 6 bases between. Looked up from germline, CDR1 is GTSNPN and CDR2 is SVGIG (reference sequence). CDR3 sequence (DNA): TGTGCCTGGAGTGTTGATTATAGCAATCAGCCCCAGCATTTT. This sequence encodes CAWSVDYSNQPQHF.

This clone was counted a single time. The chain combines TRBV6-1 with TRBJ2-1; 7 nucleotides agree with TRBD1. The V gene end was trimmed by 4 bases and the J gene end by 3 bases; junction bases not matched to a gene: 9. Germline lookup yields CDR1 MNHNS and CDR2 SASEGT. The CDR3 has 16 residues. DNA for the CDR3: TGTGCCAGCAGTGTGAAGGGACAGTCTTACTACAATGAGCAGTTCTTC. The encoded protein is CASSVKGQSYYNEQFF.

The chain links TRBV2 to TRBJ1-4; D may be TRBD1 (6 bases). With 9 bases removed from V and 3 bases from J, the gap between germline ends came to 8 bases. The CDR3 has 12 residues. From germline, CDR1 is SNHLY and CDR2 FYNNEI. The CDR3 is CARRGSNEKLFF. CDR3 DNA sequence: TGTGCCAGAAGGGGGTCTAATGAAAAACTGTTTTTT.

This clone was counted between two and nine times. The rearrangement uses TRBV2 and TRBJ2-3; D call uncertain. The germline gives CDR1 SNHLY, CDR2 FYNNEI. There are 12 residues in the CDR3. Trimming removed 6 bases from V and 1 base from J, with 5 bases in between. The DNA of the CDR3 is TGTGCCAGCAGCGCCCGCACAGATACGCAGTATTTT. This translates into CASSARTDTQYF.

The rearrangement uses TRBV2 and TRBJ1-3; TRBD1 agrees at 7 bases. With 8 bases clipped from V and 0 bases from J, the junction kept 4 bases outside the gene matches. The germline V gene has CDR1 SNHLY and CDR2 FYNNEI. This CDR3 is 14 amino acids long. The CDR3 reads CASGQDSSGNTIYF. The CDR3 nucleotides are TGTGCCAGCGGACAGGATAGCTCTGGAAACACCATATATTTT.

This rearrangement joins TRBV7-9 to TRBJ2-7; a weak D match, TRBD2 (5 bases). CDR3 length: 14 amino acids. V was pared by 3 bases and J by 4 bases, with 13 bases between. Germline CDR1 is SEHNR and CDR2 is FQNEAQ (reference sequence). CDR3 DNA: TGTGCCAGCAGCTTTCTGGACTTCCCGTACGAGCAGTACTTC. Its protein product is CASSFLDFPYEQYF.

The CDR3 DNA is TGTGCCAGCAGTGGACAGGGGGCGGGGAATCAGCCCCAGCATTTT. It yields the protein CASSGQGAGNQPQHF. The chain carries TRBV28 and TRBJ1-5; 11 nucleotides line up with TRBD1. Germline V CDR1 and CDR2: MDHEN, SYDVKM. CDR3 length: 15 residues. With V trimmed by 5 bases and J by 4 bases, 4 bases remained unmatched.

The chain uses TRBV20-1 and TRBJ1-2; D ambiguous. Germline CDR1 and CDR2: DFQATT and SNEGSKA (reference sequence). The CDR3 runs to 11 residues. Trimming took 6 bases from V and 6 from J, leaving 11 bases between them. CDR3 DNA sequence: TGCAGTGCGGAAAGGGTGGATGGCTACACCTTC. This gives the protein CSAERVDGYTF.

The J gene is TRBJ2-3, the V gene TRBV29-1, with 7 bases that match TRBD1. The germline CDR1 and CDR2 sequences are SQVTM and ANQGSEA. V trimming: 6 bases; J trimming: 4 bases; junction bases outside the gene matches: 4. The CDR3 has 12 amino acids. The CDR3 loop reads CSVDTGADTQYF. The CDR3 DNA is TGCAGCGTAGACACAGGGGCAGATACGCAGTATTTT.

Here the CDR3 DNA reads TGTGCCAGCCACCAGGGGGCGCGGGAAAAACTGTTTTTT. This codes for CASHQGAREKLFF. The V and J genes are TRBV6-1 and TRBJ1-4; 8 bases are shared with TRBD1. CDR1 and CDR2 (germline): MNHNS, SASEGT. CDR3 length equals 13 residues. V lost 8 bases to trimming and J lost 8 bases; unmatched junction nucleotides: 7.